This is a list of T cell receptor beta chains from one sample in a study of T-cell memory formation after mild COVID-19. TCRdb reanalysed the 5' RACE reads using MiXCR and keeps one entry per CDR3 protein. The repertoire consists of 300,000 to 350,000 distinct CDR3 sequences, with 19% occurring once and the leading ten covering around 20%. The sequenced sample consisted of PBMCs or a T cell subset sorted from them (not recorded which). These receptors were taken from a man aged 18-30 years who had mild COVID-19 (a few samples of this study predate the infection). Cell type and time point are not known. Both conserved end residues are part of each CDR3.

>TRBV29-1|TRBJ2-1
CSVEVSSYNEQFF
>TRBV4-2|TRBJ1-5
CASSQDQLRGRNQPQHF
>TRBV12-3/TRBV12-4|TRBJ2-3
CASSFVPPDTQYF
>TRBV5-6|TRBJ2-5
CASSQQGMETQYF
>TRBV2|TRBJ2-3
CASRSAGDTQYF
>TRBV3-1|TRBJ1-3
CASSHDGYGNTIYF
>TRBV4-3|TRBJ2-5
CASSPRGGKETQYF
>TRBV7-9|TRBJ2-2
CASSPDRRNTGELFF
>TRBV20-1|TRBJ1-2
CSATTVWVGYTF
>TRBV9|TRBJ2-1
CASSVGTGGEQFF
>TRBV7-2|TRBJ2-1
CASSRGGGPYNEQFF
>TRBV3-1|TRBJ1-1
CASSQPGGSTEAFF
>TRBV28|TRBJ1-6
CASSPNLGSPLHF
>TRBV9|TRBJ2-7
CASSPPGTGDRYEQYF